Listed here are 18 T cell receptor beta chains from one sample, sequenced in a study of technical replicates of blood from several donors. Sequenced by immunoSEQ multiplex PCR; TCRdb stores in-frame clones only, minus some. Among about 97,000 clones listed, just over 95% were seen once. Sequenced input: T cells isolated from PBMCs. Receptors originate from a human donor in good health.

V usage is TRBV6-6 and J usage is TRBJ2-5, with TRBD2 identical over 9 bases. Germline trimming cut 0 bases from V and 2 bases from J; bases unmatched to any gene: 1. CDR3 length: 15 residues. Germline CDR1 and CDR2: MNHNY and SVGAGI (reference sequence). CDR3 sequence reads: CASSYSTSGQETQYF. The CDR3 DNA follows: TGTGCCAGCAGTTACTCGACTAGCGGACAAGAGACCCAGTACTTC.

The CDR3: CASSRDRGRVQYF. CDR3 DNA: TGCGCCAGCAGTCGGGACAGGGGGCGAGTGCAGTACTTC. This chain uses TRBV10-1 with TRBJ2-7; 12 bases align to TRBD1. The CDR3 has 13 residues. V was clipped by 5 bases and J by 9 bases; unmatched bases: 5. Germline CDR1 reads WNHNN; CDR2 reads SYGVQD (reference sequence).

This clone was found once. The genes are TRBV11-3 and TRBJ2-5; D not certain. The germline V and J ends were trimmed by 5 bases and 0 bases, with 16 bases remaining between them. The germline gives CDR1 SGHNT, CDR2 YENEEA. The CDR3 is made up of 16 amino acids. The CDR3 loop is CASSPKTHRDQETQYF. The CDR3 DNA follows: TGTGCCAGCAGCCCAAAAACCCACAGAGACCAAGAGACCCAGTACTTC.

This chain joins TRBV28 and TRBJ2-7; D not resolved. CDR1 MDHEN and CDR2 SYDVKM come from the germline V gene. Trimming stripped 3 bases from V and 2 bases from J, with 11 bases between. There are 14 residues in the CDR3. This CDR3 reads CASSLRLKPYEQYF. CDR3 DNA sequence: TGTGCCAGCAGTTTGCGGCTCAAACCCTACGAGCAGTACTTC.

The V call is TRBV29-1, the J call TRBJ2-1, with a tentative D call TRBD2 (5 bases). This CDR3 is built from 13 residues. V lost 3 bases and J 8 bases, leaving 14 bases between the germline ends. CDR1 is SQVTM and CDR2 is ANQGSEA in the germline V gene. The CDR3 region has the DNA TGCAGCGTTGAGAGGGATCTCACGGATGAGCAGTTCTTC. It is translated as CSVERDLTDEQFF.

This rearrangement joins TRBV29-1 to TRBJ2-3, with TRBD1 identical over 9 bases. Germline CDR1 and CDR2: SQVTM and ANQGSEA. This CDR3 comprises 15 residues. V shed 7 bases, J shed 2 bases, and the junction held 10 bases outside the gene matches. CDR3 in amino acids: CSARTGTGSTDTQYF. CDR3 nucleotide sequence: TGCAGCGCCCGGACCGGGACAGGGTCCACAGATACGCAGTATTTT.

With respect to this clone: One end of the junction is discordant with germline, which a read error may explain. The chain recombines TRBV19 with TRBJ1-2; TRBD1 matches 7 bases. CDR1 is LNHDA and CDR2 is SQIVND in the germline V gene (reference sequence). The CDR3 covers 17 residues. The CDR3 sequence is CASSLEVRTGGNYGYTF. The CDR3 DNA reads TGTGCCAGTAGTCTAGAAGTCCGGACAGGTGGGAACTATGGCTACACCTTC.

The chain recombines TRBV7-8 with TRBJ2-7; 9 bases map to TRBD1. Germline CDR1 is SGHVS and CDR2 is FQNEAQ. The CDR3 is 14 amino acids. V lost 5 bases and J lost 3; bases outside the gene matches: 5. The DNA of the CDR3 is TGTGCCAGCAGCCTGACAGGGGGGAGCTACGAGCAGTACTTC. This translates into CASSLTGGSYEQYF. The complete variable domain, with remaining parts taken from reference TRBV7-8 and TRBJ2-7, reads GAGVSQSPRYKVAKRGQDVALRCDPISGHVSLFWYQQALGQGPEFLTYFQNEAQLDKSGLPSDRFFAERPEGSVSTLKIQRTQQEDSAVYLCASSLTGGSYEQYFGPGTRLTVT.

The CDR3, as DNA: TGTGCCAGCAGCTTGGCGGCAGAGACACACAACTATGGCTACACCTTC. Residues: CASSLAAETHNYGYTF. The V gene is TRBV5-5, the J gene TRBJ1-2; no firm D call. The germline V gene encodes CDR1 SGHKS and CDR2 YYEKEE (reference sequence). V lost 0 bases to trimming and J lost 2 bases, with 14 bases between them. The CDR3 sequence is 16 residues long.

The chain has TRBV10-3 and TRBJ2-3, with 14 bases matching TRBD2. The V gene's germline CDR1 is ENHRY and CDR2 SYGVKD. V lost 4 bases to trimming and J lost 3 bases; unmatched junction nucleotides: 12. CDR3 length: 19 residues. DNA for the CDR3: TGTGCCATCAGTGCCCTCTCCGTGGGGACTAGCGGGGGAACAGATACGCAGTATTTT. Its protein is CAISALSVGTSGGTDTQYF.

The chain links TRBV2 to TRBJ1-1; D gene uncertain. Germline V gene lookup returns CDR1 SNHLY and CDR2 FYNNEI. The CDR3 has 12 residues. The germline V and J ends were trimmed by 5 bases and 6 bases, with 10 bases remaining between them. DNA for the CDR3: TGTGCCAGCAGTACTATCGGCGCTGAAGCTTTCTTT. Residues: CASSTIGAEAFF.

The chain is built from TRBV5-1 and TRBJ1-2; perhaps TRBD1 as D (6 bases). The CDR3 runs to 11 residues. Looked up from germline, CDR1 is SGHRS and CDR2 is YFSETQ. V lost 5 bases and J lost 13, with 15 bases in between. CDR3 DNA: TGCGCCAGCAGGGATCTACAGGGTTCCACCTTC. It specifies CASRDLQGSTF.

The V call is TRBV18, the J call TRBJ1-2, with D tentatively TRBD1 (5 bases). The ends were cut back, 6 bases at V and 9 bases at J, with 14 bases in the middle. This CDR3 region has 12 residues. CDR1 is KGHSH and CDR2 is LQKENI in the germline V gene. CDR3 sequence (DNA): TGTGCCAGCTCCCAATCGGGGGGAAGCTACACCTTC. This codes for CASSQSGGSYTF.

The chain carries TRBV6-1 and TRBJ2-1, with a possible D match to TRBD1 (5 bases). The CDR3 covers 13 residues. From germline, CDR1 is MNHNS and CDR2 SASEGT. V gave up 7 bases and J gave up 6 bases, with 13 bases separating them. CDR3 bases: TGTGCCAGCACCGAGGACACCTTCAATGAGCAGTTCTTC. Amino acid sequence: CASTEDTFNEQFF.

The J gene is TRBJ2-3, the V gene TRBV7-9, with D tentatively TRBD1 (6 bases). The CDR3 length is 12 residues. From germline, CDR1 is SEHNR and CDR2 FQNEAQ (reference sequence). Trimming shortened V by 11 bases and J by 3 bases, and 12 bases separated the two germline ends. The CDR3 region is CAGEGDTDTQYF. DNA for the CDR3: TGTGCCGGCGAGGGGGATACAGATACGCAGTATTTT.

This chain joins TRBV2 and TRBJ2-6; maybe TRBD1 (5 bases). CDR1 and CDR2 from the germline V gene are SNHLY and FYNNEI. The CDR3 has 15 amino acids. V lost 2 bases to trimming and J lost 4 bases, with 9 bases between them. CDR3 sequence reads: CASSELGVGANVLTF. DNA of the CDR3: TGTGCCAGCAGTGAATTAGGGGTCGGGGCCAACGTCCTGACTTTC.

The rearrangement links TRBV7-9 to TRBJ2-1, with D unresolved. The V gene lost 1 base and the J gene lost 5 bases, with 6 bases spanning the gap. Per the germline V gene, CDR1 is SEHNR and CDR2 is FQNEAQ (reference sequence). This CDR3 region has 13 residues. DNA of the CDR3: TGTGCCAGCAGCTTAGTCCCAGACAATGAGCAGTTCTTC. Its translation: CASSLVPDNEQFF.

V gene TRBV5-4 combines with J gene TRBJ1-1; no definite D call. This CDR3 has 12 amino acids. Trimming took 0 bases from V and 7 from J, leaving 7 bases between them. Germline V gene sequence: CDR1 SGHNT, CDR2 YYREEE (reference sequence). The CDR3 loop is CASSLARGEAFF. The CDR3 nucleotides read TGTGCCAGCAGCTTGGCCCGGGGTGAAGCTTTCTTT.